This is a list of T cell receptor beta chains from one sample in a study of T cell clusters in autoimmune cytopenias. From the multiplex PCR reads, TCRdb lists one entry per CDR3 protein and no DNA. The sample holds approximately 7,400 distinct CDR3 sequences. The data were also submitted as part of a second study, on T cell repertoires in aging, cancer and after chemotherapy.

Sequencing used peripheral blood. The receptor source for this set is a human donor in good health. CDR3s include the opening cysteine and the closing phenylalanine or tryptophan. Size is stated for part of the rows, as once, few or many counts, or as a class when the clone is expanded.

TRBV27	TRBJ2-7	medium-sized	CASSLPSYEQYF
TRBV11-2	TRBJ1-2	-	CASSLSLANYGYTF
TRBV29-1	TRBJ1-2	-	CSVVGQGAWGYTF
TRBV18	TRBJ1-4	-	CASSPGSPATNEKLFF
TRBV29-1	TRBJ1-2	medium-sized	CSVETTGTSYGYTF
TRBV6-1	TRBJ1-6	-	CASSAGTGNSPLHF
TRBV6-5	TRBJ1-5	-	CASRRDYSGDWGNQPQHF
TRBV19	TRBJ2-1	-	CASSTVAGGEQFF
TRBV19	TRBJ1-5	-	CASSIKLRDKSQPQHF
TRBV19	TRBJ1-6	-	CASSIRDTGDSPLHF
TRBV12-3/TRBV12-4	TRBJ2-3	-	CASSLAPSTSGATDTQYF
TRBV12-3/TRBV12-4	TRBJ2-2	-	CASSLLRGGITGELFF
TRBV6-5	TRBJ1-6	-	CASSYDGNSPLHF
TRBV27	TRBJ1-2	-	CASSHWDGQANYGYTF
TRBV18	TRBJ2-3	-	CASSPPNADTQYF
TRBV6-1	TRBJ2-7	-	CASSDADLQQYF
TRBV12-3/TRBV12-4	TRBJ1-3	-	CASSLTSSGNTIYF
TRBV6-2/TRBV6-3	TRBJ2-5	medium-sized	CASSYPSSLARWETQYF
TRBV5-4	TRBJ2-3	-	CASSSLDGGSDTQYF
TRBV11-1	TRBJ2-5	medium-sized	CASSRLDQTQYF
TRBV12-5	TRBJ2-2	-	CASGAWTVGTGELFF
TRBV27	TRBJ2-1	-	CASSLSQGAARVANEQFF
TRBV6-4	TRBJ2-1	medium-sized	CASSDSRGGYNEQFF
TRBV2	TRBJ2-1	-	CASTGQGNNEQFF
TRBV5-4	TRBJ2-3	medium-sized	CASSLGRGDTDTQYF
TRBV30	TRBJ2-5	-	CAWSVRPQETQYF
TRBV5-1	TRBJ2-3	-	CASSLGPGLGVDTQYF
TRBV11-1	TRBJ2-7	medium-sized	CASSLVTGKSYEQYF
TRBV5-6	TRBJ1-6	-	CASSLIRDNSPLHF
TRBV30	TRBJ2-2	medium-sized	CAWTGANTGELFF